Below are 27 T cell receptor beta chains sequenced from a single sample in a study of T cells and Merkel cell carcinoma outcomes. This table comes from immunoSEQ multiplex PCR, and its TCRdb copy is limited to in-frame clones, with some not included. The sample has hundreds of clones; around 90% are singletons. The sequenced sample was tumor tissue from Merkel cell carcinoma. Receptors originate from a human donor with Merkel cell carcinoma.

The CDR3 DNA reads TGTGCTAGTGGTTATCAATATGAGACCCAGTACTTC. The encoded protein is CASGYQYETQYF. The chain carries TRBV12-5 and TRBJ2-5, with unresolved D. Germline values: CDR1 LGHNT, CDR2 FRNRAP. Deletions cut 4 bases from V and 5 bases from J, with 8 bases between. The CDR3 is made up of 12 amino acids. The full variable domain, its missing parts supplied by reference TRBV12-5 and TRBJ2-5, is DARVTQTPRHKVTEMGQEVTMRCQPILGHNTVFWYRQTMMQGLELLAYFRNRAPLDDSGMPKDRFSAEMPDATLATLKIQPSEPRDSAVYFCASGYQYETQYFGPGTRLLVL.

This chain connects TRBV9 to TRBJ2-3; 8 bases are a match to TRBD2. CDR1 and CDR2 (germline): SGDLS, YYNGEE. After removal of 5 bases from V and 1 base from J, the junction contained 0 bases not matched to a gene. The CDR3 extends over 13 amino acids. The DNA of the CDR3 is TGTGCCAGCAGTAGCGGGGGCACAGATACGCAGTATTTT. The encoded protein is CASSSGGTDTQYF.

The rearrangement links TRBV15 to TRBJ1-1; 7 bases agree with TRBD1. The CDR3 runs 14 residues. Germline CDR1 is LNHNV and CDR2 is YYDKDF (reference sequence). The ends lost 3 bases at V and 2 bases at J; junction bases unmatched: 3. The CDR3 sequence is CATSRTGKNTEAFF. For the CDR3, the DNA is TGTGCCACCAGCAGGACAGGGAAAAACACTGAAGCTTTCTTT. The entire variable domain, with the rest obtained from reference TRBV15 and TRBJ1-1, is as follows: DAMVIQNPRYQVTQFGKPVTLSCSQTLNHNVMYWYQQKSSQAPKLLFHYYDKDFNNEADTPDNFQSRRPNTSFCFLDIRSPGLGDTAMYLCATSRTGKNTEAFFGQGTRLTVV.

The V and J genes are TRBV7-9 and TRBJ2-1; no definite D call. The CDR3 is 16 amino acids. The germline gives CDR1 SEHNR, CDR2 FQNEAQ (reference sequence). Trimming took 5 bases from V and 0 from J, leaving 14 bases between them. The CDR3 is CASSRQLESSYNEQFF. CDR3 coding DNA: TGTGCCAGCAGCAGACAATTAGAGAGCTCCTACAATGAGCAGTTCTTC.

The rearrangement links TRBV20-1 to TRBJ1-3; D perhaps matches TRBD1 (5 bases). The V gene's germline CDR1 is DFQATT and CDR2 SNEGSKA (reference sequence). The length of the CDR3 is 11 residues. Trimming removed 6 bases at V and 4 bases at J, with 7 bases between. CDR3 sequence reads: CSAGVGNTIYF. The CDR3 coding sequence is TGCAGTGCAGGGGTGGGAAACACCATATATTTT.

This chain uses TRBV15 with TRBJ1-1, with 8 bases lining up with TRBD1. The V gene's germline CDR1 is LNHNV and CDR2 YYDKDF (reference sequence). This CDR3 contains 19 residues. The V and J ends lost 4 bases and 4 bases, in that order; junction bases with no gene match: 20. CDR3 DNA sequence: TGTGCCACCAGCATCCCAGAGATTGGACAGGGATTGCGGGGCACTGAAGCTTTCTTT. Translating gives CATSIPEIGQGLRGTEAFF.

The rearrangement joins TRBV5-6 to TRBJ2-7; 8 positions match TRBD2. This CDR3 has 14 amino acids. After removal of 3 bases from V and 4 bases from J, the junction contained 6 bases not matched to a gene. Germline loops: CDR1 SGHDT, CDR2 YYEEEE. This CDR3 reads CASSSAGVAYEQYF. The DNA for the CDR3 is TGTGCCAGCAGCTCAGCGGGAGTTGCGTACGAGCAGTACTTC.

The chain carries TRBV18 and TRBJ1-1; no firm D call. Germline loops: CDR1 KGHSH, CDR2 LQKENI. V was shortened by 3 bases and J by 1 base, with 6 bases between the two germline ends. CDR3 length equals 13 residues. This CDR3 is CASSPPGNTEAFF. The CDR3 DNA reads as TGTGCCAGCTCACCGCCGGGGAACACTGAAGCTTTCTTT.

The chain links TRBV9 to TRBJ2-3; possible D gene TRBD1, 6 bases. This CDR3 region has 16 residues. CDR1 SGDLS and CDR2 YYNGEE come from the germline V gene. V lost 4 bases and J 2 bases, leaving 17 bases between the germline ends. This chain's CDR3 is CASSMNRDPPTDTQYF. DNA of the CDR3: TGTGCCAGCAGCATGAACAGGGATCCTCCCACAGATACGCAGTATTTT.

The rearrangement joins TRBV10-3 to TRBJ1-1; 11 positions match TRBD1. V lost 8 bases and J lost 1; bases outside the gene matches: 12. Per the germline V gene, CDR1 is ENHRY and CDR2 is SYGVKD. This CDR3 region has 17 residues. This CDR3 reads CAIARAGQGAWNTEAFF. The CDR3 bases are TGTGCCATCGCGCGCGCCGGACAGGGGGCCTGGAACACTGAAGCTTTCTTT.

This clone was counted a single time. The rearrangement links TRBV7-9 to TRBJ2-1; 11 nucleotides match TRBD1. Germline trimming cut 3 bases from V and 9 bases from J; bases unmatched to any gene: 19. The CDR3 has 19 residues. Germline V gives CDR1 SEHNR, CDR2 FQNEAQ (reference sequence). The CDR3 is CASSFSRDRGVRKKVEQFF. The CDR3 DNA follows: TGTGCCAGCAGCTTCTCCCGGGACAGGGGGGTGCGAAAAAAAGTTGAGCAGTTCTTC. Together with reference TRBV7-9 and TRBJ2-1, the CDR3 gives the full variable domain: DTGVSQNPRHKITKRGQNVTFRCDPISEHNRLYWYRQTLGQGPEFLTYFQNEAQLEKSRLLSDRFSAERPKGSFSTLEIQRTEQGDSAMYLCASSFSRDRGVRKKVEQFFGPGTRLTVL.

The CDR3 sequence is CASSLVGNTIYF. The CDR3, as DNA: TGTGCCAGCAGCTTAGTTGGAAACACCATATATTTT. This sequence joins TRBV7-2 and TRBJ1-3; no definite D call. CDR3 length: 12 amino acids. CDR1 and CDR2 from the germline V gene are SGHTA and FQGNSA. V dropped 1 base and J dropped 3 bases, with 1 base sitting between them.

As concerns this clone: A read error may produce the germline difference seen at one junction end. Other DNA sequences in the same sample also yield this CDR3. The CDR3 DNA is TGTGCCAGCGGAGGCTCCCGGGGTGGGGACACCGGGGAGCTATTTTTT. This gives the protein CASGGSRGGDTGELFF. The V call is TRBV11-3, the J call TRBJ2-2; TRBD1 is a possible D gene (6 bases). The CDR3 sequence is 16 residues long. CDR1 and CDR2 (germline): SGHNT, YENEEA.

J is TRBJ1-3 and V is TRBV9; maybe TRBD1 (5 bases). The germline gives CDR1 SGDLS, CDR2 YYNGEE. Trimming took 0 bases from V and 0 from J, leaving 13 bases between them. The CDR3 is 17 residues long. Here the CDR3 reads CASSVVPGLDSGNTIYF. DNA for the CDR3: TGTGCCAGCAGCGTAGTCCCAGGGCTGGACTCTGGAAACACCATATATTTT.

This chain links TRBV4-2 with TRBJ2-3; perhaps D is TRBD1 or TRBD2 (5 bases each). CDR3 length: 15 residues. Trimming stripped 3 bases from V and 1 base from J, with 11 bases between. Germline assignment: CDR1 LGHNA and CDR2 YNFKEQ. CDR3 sequence (DNA): TGTGCCAGCAGCCAGGACTTAGGGGGCACAGATACGCAGTATTTT. Encoded protein: CASSQDLGGTDTQYF.

This chain uses TRBV7-2 with TRBJ2-5, with D unclear. CDR3 length: 15 amino acids. Germline V CDR1 and CDR2: SGHTA, FQGNSA. Trimming pared 0 bases from V and 4 bases from J, leaving 12 bases between. The CDR3 nucleotides are TGTGCCAGCAGCTTAGCAGAAGTCGGGTTAGAGACCCAGTACTTC. This encodes CASSLAEVGLETQYF. Complete variable domain (other parts from reference TRBV7-2 and TRBJ2-5): GAGVSQSPSNKVTEKGKDVELRCDPISGHTALYWYRQSLGQGLEFLIYFQGNSAPDKSGLPSDRFSAERTGGSVSTLTIQRTQQEDSAVYLCASSLAEVGLETQYFGPGTRLLVL.

This sequence joins TRBV15 and TRBJ2-1; 7 bases fit TRBD2. J gave up 2 bases and V 7 bases, and 14 bases lay outside the gene matches. CDR1 LNHNV and CDR2 YYDKDF come from the germline V gene (reference sequence). The CDR3 is 17 amino acids. CDR3 nucleotide sequence: TGTGCCACCACCAAAAGGAGTCTAGCGGCCCCCTACAATGAGCAGTTCTTC. This encodes CATTKRSLAAPYNEQFF.

The CDR3 spells CASSLGDAGPSEAFF. DNA of the CDR3: TGTGCCAGCAGCTTAGGGGACGCCGGTCCGTCGGAAGCTTTCTTT. The chain has TRBV7-9 and TRBJ1-1; weak D call: TRBD1 (5 bases). Trimming shortened V by 1 base and J by 8 bases, and 17 bases separated the two germline ends. Germline lookup yields CDR1 SEHNR and CDR2 FQNEAQ (reference sequence). The CDR3 runs to 15 residues. Full variable domain (remainder filled in from reference TRBV7-9 and TRBJ1-1): DTGVSQNPRHKITKRGQNVTFRCDPISEHNRLYWYRQTLGQGPEFLTYFQNEAQLEKSRLLSDRFSAERPKGSFSTLEIQRTEQGDSAMYLCASSLGDAGPSEAFFGQGTRLTVV.

This clone appeared a few times. The chain links TRBV21-1 to TRBJ2-7; the D call TRBD2 from the table was never checked on the DNA. TRBV21-1 is described as a pseudogene. This CDR3 is built from 17 residues. The CDR3 DNA reads as TGTGCCAGCAGCAAAGGGGAGCAAGCGGGAATTCCTGACGAGCAGTACTTC. Its translation is CASSKGEQAGIPDEQYF.

This chain links TRBV29-1 with TRBJ1-2; 7 nucleotides line up with TRBD1. The CDR3 loop spans 13 amino acids. The J segment lost 5 bases and the V segment lost 3 bases, leaving 6 bases of the junction unmatched. CDR1 and CDR2 from the germline V gene are SQVTM and ANQGSEA. This chain's CDR3 is CSVEDGTAYGYTF. CDR3 bases: TGCAGCGTTGAGGATGGGACAGCGTATGGCTACACCTTC.

The chain employs TRBV4-3 and TRBJ2-2, with D unresolved. The V and J ends lost 4 bases and 5 bases respectively, with 11 bases between them. The CDR3 length is 14 residues. Germline V gives CDR1 LGHNA, CDR2 YSLEER. In DNA form, the CDR3 reads TGCGCCAGCAGCCTCTCTCAAGGGACCGGGGAGCTGTTTTTT. It encodes CASSLSQGTGELFF.

The chain employs TRBV7-2 and TRBJ1-1; D remains unclear. Trimming left V 4 bases short and J 0 bases short, with 12 bases between. The length of the CDR3 is 15 residues. Germline-derived CDR1 and CDR2 are SGHTA and FQGNSA. DNA of the CDR3: TGTGCCAGCAGCTCCAGTCCCAGACTGAACACTGAAGCTTTCTTT. This encodes CASSSSPRLNTEAFF.

This chain joins TRBV7-8 and TRBJ2-5; D is uncertain. CDR3 length: 12 residues. The V gene's germline CDR1 is SGHVS and CDR2 FQNEAQ. The V and J ends lost 5 bases and 6 bases respectively, with 10 bases between them. The CDR3 loop is CASSPPHKTQYF. Here the CDR3 DNA reads TGTGCCAGCAGCCCGCCCCACAAGACCCAGTACTTC.

This clone was seen once. CDR3 in amino acids: CASSQDPQGGDEKLFF. CDR3 bases: TGCGCCAGCAGCCAAGATCCCCAGGGAGGGGATGAAAAACTGTTTTTT. The gene calls are TRBV4-1 and TRBJ1-4, with D possibly TRBD1 on 5 matching bases. The length of the CDR3 is 16 residues. V was shortened by 0 bases and J by 6 bases, with 14 bases between the two germline ends. Germline CDR1 MGHRA, CDR2 YSYEKL.

The count of this clone is one. CDR3: CASSPRDRDGYEQYF. CDR3 nucleotide sequence: TGTGCCAGTAGTCCCCGGGACAGGGACGGCTACGAGCAGTACTTC. The chain carries TRBV19 and TRBJ2-7; 9 bases agree with TRBD1. Germline assignment: CDR1 LNHDA and CDR2 SQIVND (reference sequence). The CDR3 covers 15 residues. With V trimmed by 5 bases and J by 3 bases, 8 bases remained unmatched.

The V and J genes are TRBV6-5 and TRBJ2-7, with D uncertain. The CDR3 runs to 14 residues. Germline V gene sequence: CDR1 MNHEY, CDR2 SVGAGI. The V gene lost 2 bases and the J gene lost 3 bases, with 11 bases spanning the gap. CDR3 bases: TGTGCCAGCAGTTACGGTACTAACCGCTACGAGCAGTACTTC. Its protein is CASSYGTNRYEQYF.

The chain uses TRBV11-2 and TRBJ2-7; a weak D match, TRBD2 (6 bases). Looked up from germline, CDR1 is SGHAT and CDR2 is FQNNGV. Trimming took 1 base from V and 6 from J, leaving 10 bases between them. This CDR3 region has 13 residues. The CDR3 protein is CASSLAGVPEQYF. CDR3 in DNA: TGTGCCAGCAGCTTAGCGGGAGTCCCCGAGCAGTACTTC.